This T cell receptor (beta chain) was recovered during a study of spatial heterogeneity in lung cancer. TCRdb re-called the 5' RACE reads through MiXCR, storing one row per CDR3 protein. This table has 90,000 to 95,000 distinct CDR3 sequences, roughly 12% appearing once. This clonotype was detected a few times. The V gene's germline CDR1 is SGHRS and CDR2 YFSETQ. Trimming removed 0 bases at V and 4 bases at J, with 7 bases between. This CDR3 has 13 amino acids. Time point described: sample taken at primary tumor resection. The V call is TRBV5-1, the J call TRBJ1-1; no firm D call. The source is a male donor with early-stage non-small cell lung cancer. This specimen consisted of PBMCs, obtained at surgery. The CDR3 loop reads CASSLGPGTEAFF. Here the CDR3 DNA reads TGCGCCAGCAGCTTGGGGCCGGGCACTGAAGCTTTCTTT. The full variable domain, its missing parts supplied by reference TRBV5-1 and TRBJ1-1, is KAGVTQTPRYLIKTRGQQVTLSCSPISGHRSVSWYQQTPGQGLQFLFEYFSETQRNKGNFPGRFSGRQFSNSRSEMNVSTLELGDSALYLCASSLGPGTEAFFGQGTRLTVV.